The next 31 T cell receptor beta chains were all read from a single sample in a study of T cell repertoires in cytomegalovirus infection. TCRdb analysed the reads with MiXCR anew, one entry per CDR3 protein. The sample yields a few hundred thousand distinct CDR3 sequences, more than 8% seen once. The sample taken for sequencing was PBMCs. These receptors came from a human donor in good health (CMV status not recorded). Some clones in this sample may be carry-over from other donors' samples.

The rearrangement links TRBV28 to TRBJ2-7; no definite D call. Germline CDR1 MDHEN, CDR2 SYDVKM. Trimming removed 2 bases at V and 2 bases at J, with 10 bases between. The CDR3 has 14 amino acids. The CDR3 DNA reads TGTGCCAGCAGTTTAGGAATAGGCCCCTACGAGCAGTACTTC. This codes for CASSLGIGPYEQYF.

This clonotype was seen a handful of times. The chain links TRBV6-5 to TRBJ1-1; a possible D gene is TRBD1 (5 bases). V was pared by 6 bases and J by 1 base, with 12 bases between. This CDR3 contains 14 residues. Per germline, CDR1 MNHEY and CDR2 SVGAGI. CDR3 DNA: TGTGCCAGCAGCCGGGACCGAGCGAACACTGAAGCTTTCTTT. Translating it yields CASSRDRANTEAFF.

This clonotype turned up a few times. This chain uses TRBV15 with TRBJ1-1, with unresolved D. Germline CDR1 reads LNHNV; CDR2 reads YYDKDF (reference sequence). Trimming pared 4 bases from V and 0 bases from J, leaving 6 bases between. The CDR3 sequence is 13 residues long. CDR3 DNA: TGTGCCACCAGCAACACTTTGAACACTGAAGCTTTCTTT. As protein: CATSNTLNTEAFF.

This clonotype came up once. This chain uses TRBV28 with TRBJ2-1, with 10 bases aligning to TRBD2. Germline CDR1 MDHEN, CDR2 SYDVKM. J gave up 5 bases and V 3 bases, and 10 bases lay outside the gene matches. The CDR3 is 17 amino acids. The CDR3 region is CASSFAASGSRNNEQFF. CDR3 DNA sequence: TGTGCCAGCAGTTTTGCGGCTAGCGGGAGTAGGAACAATGAGCAGTTCTTC.

About this clonotype: Being one base from a much bigger clone, this may be a read error. The chain uses TRBV7-6 and TRBJ1-5; D gene ambiguous. Germline-derived CDR1 and CDR2 are SGHVS and FNYEAQ. The CDR3 loop spans 13 amino acids. V was shortened by 2 bases and J by 11 bases, with 13 bases between the two germline ends. In DNA form, the CDR3 reads TGTGCCAGCAGCTTAAGTGAGGGAGGTACCCAGCATTTT. It is translated as CASSLSEGGTQHF.

This clonotype was detected ten times or more. The rearrangement uses TRBV7-2 and TRBJ2-5; D uncertain. CDR3 length: 13 amino acids. The ends were cut back, 2 bases at V and 4 bases at J, with 8 bases in the middle. The V gene's germline CDR1 is SGHTA and CDR2 FQGNSA. Here the CDR3 DNA reads TGTGCCAGCAGCTTATTGTCGCGAGAGACCCAGTACTTC. The encoded protein is CASSLLSRETQYF.

The sample holds many counts of this clonotype. V is TRBV7-2 and J is TRBJ2-1; D is uncertain. The length of the CDR3 is 16 residues. Germline CDR1 reads SGHTA; CDR2 reads FQGNSA. The V end was cut by 3 bases, the J end by 0 bases, with 12 bases between. Here the CDR3 DNA reads TGTGCCAGCAGCTTGCCCGACACAGACTCCTACAATGAGCAGTTCTTC. Translated: CASSLPDTDSYNEQFF.

This clonotype occurred many times. J is TRBJ2-1 and V is TRBV7-2; D ambiguous. Germline V CDR1 and CDR2: SGHTA, FQGNSA. This CDR3 spans 16 amino acids. Deletions cut 3 bases from V and 0 bases from J, with 12 bases between. The CDR3 bases are TGTGCCAGCAGCTTGGAAGGCCCTTACTCCTACAATGAGCAGTTCTTC. Translation: CASSLEGPYSYNEQFF. Full variable domain (remainder filled in from reference TRBV7-2 and TRBJ2-1): GAGVSQSPSNKVTEKGKDVELRCDPISGHTALYWYRQSLGQGLEFLIYFQGNSAPDKSGLPSDRFSAERTGGSVSTLTIQRTQQEDSAVYLCASSLEGPYSYNEQFFGPGTRLTVL.

This clonotype was recorded at least ten times. V gene TRBV7-2 combines with J gene TRBJ1-1; D not resolved. In germline, CDR1 is SGHTA, CDR2 FQGNSA. Trimming took 2 bases from V and 0 from J, leaving 7 bases between them. The CDR3 is made up of 14 amino acids. Here the CDR3 reads CASSLLGMNTEAFF. The CDR3 DNA reads as TGTGCCAGCAGCTTATTAGGCATGAACACTGAAGCTTTCTTT.

This clonotype was recorded a few times. The chain has TRBV6-5 and TRBJ1-6; D possibly corresponds to TRBD1 (5 bases). V lost 0 bases and J 0 bases, leaving 12 bases between the germline ends. CDR1 MNHEY and CDR2 SVGAGI come from the germline V gene. CDR3 size: 18 residues. The CDR3 sequence is CASSYSISGSSYNSPLHF. The CDR3 DNA reads as TGTGCCAGCAGTTACTCGATATCAGGGAGCTCCTATAATTCACCCCTCCACTTT.

This clonotype was seen at least ten times. This chain uses TRBV4-1 with TRBJ1-1; possible D gene TRBD1, 5 bases. The ends were cut back, 0 bases at V and 2 bases at J, with 13 bases in the middle. The CDR3 runs to 16 residues. CDR1 is MGHRA and CDR2 is YSYEKL in the germline V gene. CDR3 loop: CASSQDGAETNTEAFF. In DNA form, the CDR3 reads TGCGCCAGCAGCCAAGATGGGGCAGAGACCAACACTGAAGCTTTCTTT.

The V and J genes are TRBV20-1 and TRBJ2-7; TRBD1 is a possible D gene (5 bases). Trimming left V 1 base short and J 4 bases short, with 17 bases between. The CDR3 runs 15 residues. Germline V lookup: CDR1 DFQATT, CDR2 SNEGSKA (reference sequence). For the CDR3, the DNA is TGCAGTGCTAGAGTGGCTAGGGGTCGTAGGTACGAGCAGTACTTC. Its protein is CSARVARGRRYEQYF.

This clonotype came up many times. This rearrangement joins TRBV7-2 to TRBJ2-3; D remains unclear. The CDR3 extends over 16 amino acids. Trimming took off 3 bases at V and 0 bases at J, with 13 bases between the two ends. Per germline, CDR1 SGHTA and CDR2 FQGNSA. As DNA, the CDR3 is TGTGCCAGCAGCTTCTCAGGAGATCATAGCACAGATACGCAGTATTTT. It translates to CASSFSGDHSTDTQYF.

Only a few counts were recorded for this clonotype. The CDR3: CSASPLASNQPQHF. CDR3 sequence (DNA): TGCAGTGCTTCCCCCCTGGCCAGCAATCAGCCCCAGCATTTT. V gene TRBV20-1 combines with J gene TRBJ1-5; D gene ambiguous. Looked up from germline, CDR1 is DFQATT and CDR2 is SNEGSKA (reference sequence). This CDR3 is built from 14 residues. Trimming removed 5 bases from V and 1 base from J, with 12 bases in between.

This clonotype was recorded at least ten times. The chain links TRBV10-1 to TRBJ1-5, with D hard to call. The length of the CDR3 is 12 residues. Trimming stripped 6 bases from V and 2 bases from J, with 5 bases between. Germline CDR1 is WNHNN and CDR2 is SYGVQD (reference sequence). Here the CDR3 reads CASRDCNQPQHF. DNA for the CDR3: TGCGCCAGCAGGGATTGCAATCAGCCCCAGCATTTT.

Many counts were recorded for this clonotype. The V and J genes are TRBV11-2 and TRBJ2-3; tentative D call: TRBD2 (6 bases). The CDR3 covers 15 residues. CDR1 and CDR2 (germline): SGHAT, FQNNGV. V lost 2 bases and J 2 bases, leaving 11 bases between the germline ends. CDR3 in DNA: TGTGCCAGCAGCTTACTGGGAGGCCCCACAGATACGCAGTATTTT. Residues: CASSLLGGPTDTQYF.

There are many counts of this clonotype. V and J are TRBV7-2 and TRBJ2-7; possible D gene TRBD2, 6 bases. CDR1 is SGHTA and CDR2 is FQGNSA in the germline V gene. The CDR3 loop spans 14 amino acids. V was clipped by 5 bases and J by 9 bases, with 20 bases between them. The CDR3 protein is CASSPQGLLGGQYF. For the CDR3, the DNA is TGTGCCAGCAGCCCGCAAGGACTGTTGGGAGGGCAGTACTTC.

This clonotype was found many times. The chain carries TRBV6-5 and TRBJ1-4, with D perhaps matching TRBD1 (6 bases). CDR1 and CDR2 (germline): MNHEY, SVGAGI. V shed 6 bases and J shed 5 bases, with 13 bases lying between them. CDR3 length: 14 amino acids. CDR3 loop: CASRRRGVNEKLFF. The CDR3 coding sequence is TGTGCCAGCAGGAGAAGGGGGGTAAATGAAAAACTGTTTTTT.

This clonotype was picked up a small number of times. This chain uses TRBV12-3 or TRBV12-4 with TRBJ1-2, with TRBD1 identical over 7 bases. The CDR3 sequence is 16 residues long. The V segment lost 5 bases and the J segment 8 bases; nucleotides outside the gene matches: 17. The CDR3 DNA follows: TGTGCCAGCAGTCTATCCTCCCGGGACAGAGTAAGAGGCTACACCTTC. Residues: CASSLSSRDRVRGYTF.

The chain is built from TRBV29-1 and TRBJ1-2, with D possibly matching TRBD1 (5 bases). With 1 base removed from V and 7 bases from J, the gap between germline ends came to 10 bases. The CDR3 spans 12 residues. Germline CDR1 SQVTM, CDR2 ANQGSEA. The chain's CDR3 is CSVEGGGGGYTF. As DNA, the CDR3 is TGCAGCGTTGAAGGCGGGGGTGGTGGCTACACCTTC.

This clonotype was recorded many times. The V gene is TRBV7-2, the J gene TRBJ2-1; 7 bases line up with TRBD2. V was pared by 5 bases and J by 9 bases, with 13 bases of the junction left unmatched. The CDR3 has 15 residues. Per the germline V gene, CDR1 is SGHTA and CDR2 is FQGNSA. The DNA for the CDR3 is TGTGCCAGCAGCCCATGGGGGTCCTCGGGAGGTGAGCAGTTCTTC. Amino acids: CASSPWGSSGGEQFF.

This clonotype was detected a few times. The genes are TRBV7-3 and TRBJ2-4; 8 positions agree with TRBD1. V lost 5 bases, J lost 6 bases, and 6 bases stayed unmatched. The germline V gene has CDR1 SGHTA and CDR2 FQGTGA. The CDR3 length is 14 residues. The CDR3 sequence: CASSPQGQANIQYF. The CDR3 DNA reads as TGTGCCAGCAGCCCGCAGGGACAGGCAAACATTCAGTACTTC.

The table lists this clonotype with a few counts. The V call is TRBV7-9, the J call TRBJ2-3; 13 bases match TRBD2. Per the germline V gene, CDR1 is SEHNR and CDR2 is FQNEAQ (reference sequence). The CDR3 is 17 residues long. V dropped 2 bases and J dropped 5; count of bases not matched to a gene: 7. The CDR3: CASSLPGLAGIGDTQYF. DNA for the CDR3: TGTGCCAGCAGCTTACCGGGACTAGCGGGAATTGGAGATACGCAGTATTTT.

This clonotype was recorded a few times. V is TRBV7-2 and J is TRBJ1-6; TRBD1 agrees at 8 bases. This CDR3 region has 16 residues. J gave up 6 bases and V 5 bases, and 9 bases lay outside the gene matches. Germline values: CDR1 SGHTA, CDR2 FQGNSA. CDR3 protein: CASSTWTGPPNSPLHF. Written as DNA, the CDR3 is TGTGCCAGCAGCACCTGGACAGGGCCCCCTAATTCACCCCTCCACTTT.

The CDR3 loop is CASSTENYGYTF. In nucleotides, the CDR3 is TGTGCCAGCAGTACGGAGAACTATGGCTACACCTTC. V usage is TRBV6-5 and J usage is TRBJ1-2, with no clear D. Germline V gene data show CDR1 as MNHEY and CDR2 as SVGAGI. The CDR3 is 12 amino acids. V lost 5 bases to trimming and J lost 2 bases, with 6 bases between them.

J is TRBJ2-6 and V is TRBV7-3; a weak D match, TRBD1 (5 bases). The CDR3 totals 16 residues. In germline, CDR1 is SGHTA, CDR2 FQGTGA. V lost 5 bases, J lost 0 bases, and 11 bases lay in between. CDR3: CASSPAGPSGANVLTF. The CDR3 DNA sequence: TGTGCCAGCAGCCCAGCAGGGCCCTCTGGGGCCAACGTCCTGACTTTC.

This clonotype turned up a few times. Since the CDR3 does not end with the conserved phenylalanine or tryptophan, this likely comes from a read error. The limits of the CDR3 on the DNA are not certain, so only TCRdb's listed CDR3 is given. The chain joins TRBV7-6 to TRBJ1-6; the table gives TRBD1 as D, unverified against the DNA. The CDR3 is 14 residues long, counting both termini. Germline CDR1 and CDR2: SGHVS and FNYEAQ. CDR3 protein: CASSLAGHRGPVKN.

The chain combines TRBV7-6 with TRBJ2-6; D is ambiguous. The CDR3 spans 15 residues. Trimming took 2 bases from V and 11 from J, leaving 16 bases between them. The germline gives CDR1 SGHVS, CDR2 FNYEAQ. The chain's CDR3 is CASSLNPGQFDVLTF. The CDR3 DNA reads TGTGCCAGCAGCTTAAATCCTGGTCAATTCGACGTCCTGACTTTC.

This clonotype was detected a few times. The chain has TRBV12-3 or TRBV12-4 and TRBJ2-1; 7 bases line up with TRBD2. V lost 6 bases, J lost 4 bases, and 6 bases stayed unmatched. The CDR3 has 14 amino acids. Written as DNA, the CDR3 is TGTGCCAGCAGGACTAGCCAAACTTACAATGAGCAGTTCTTC. It encodes CASRTSQTYNEQFF.

This clonotype was picked up a small number of times. The rearrangement links TRBV9 to TRBJ2-7, with 7 bases that match TRBD1. CDR1 SGDLS and CDR2 YYNGEE come from the germline V gene. After removal of 2 bases from V and 2 bases from J, the junction contained 4 bases not matched to a gene. The CDR3 sequence is 14 residues long. The CDR3 protein is CASSVDTGAYEQYF. In nucleotides, the CDR3 is TGTGCCAGCAGCGTCGATACAGGGGCCTACGAGCAGTACTTC.

The rearrangement joins TRBV6-5 to TRBJ2-1; TRBD1 matches at 11 bases. The CDR3 runs 14 residues. Trimming removed 6 bases from V and 10 bases from J; junction bases left unmatched: 8. CDR1 and CDR2 (germline): MNHEY, SVGAGI. CDR3 protein: CASSPWTGGWEQFF. The CDR3 nucleotides are TGTGCCAGCAGCCCCTGGACAGGGGGCTGGGAGCAGTTCTTC.